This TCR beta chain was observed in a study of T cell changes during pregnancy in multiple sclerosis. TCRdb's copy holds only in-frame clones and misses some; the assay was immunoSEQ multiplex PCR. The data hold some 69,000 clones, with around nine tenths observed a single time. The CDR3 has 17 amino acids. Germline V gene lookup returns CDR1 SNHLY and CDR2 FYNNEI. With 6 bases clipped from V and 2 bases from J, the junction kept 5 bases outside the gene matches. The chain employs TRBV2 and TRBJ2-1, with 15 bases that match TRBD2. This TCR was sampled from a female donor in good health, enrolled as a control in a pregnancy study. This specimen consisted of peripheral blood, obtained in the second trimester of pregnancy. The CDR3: CASRGTSGGSAYNEQFF. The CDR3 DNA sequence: TGTGCCAGCAGGGGGACTAGCGGGGGGTCGGCCTACAATGAGCAGTTCTTC.